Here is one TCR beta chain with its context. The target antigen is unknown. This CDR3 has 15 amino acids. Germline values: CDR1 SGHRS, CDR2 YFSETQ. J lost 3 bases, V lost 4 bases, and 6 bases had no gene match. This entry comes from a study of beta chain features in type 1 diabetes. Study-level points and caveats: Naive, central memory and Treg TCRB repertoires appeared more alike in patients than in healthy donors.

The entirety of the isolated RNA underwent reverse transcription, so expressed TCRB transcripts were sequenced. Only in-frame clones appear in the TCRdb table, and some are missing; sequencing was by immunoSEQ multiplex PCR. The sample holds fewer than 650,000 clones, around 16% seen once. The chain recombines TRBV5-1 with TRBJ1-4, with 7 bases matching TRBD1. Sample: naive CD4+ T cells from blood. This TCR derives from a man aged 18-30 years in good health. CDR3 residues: CASSPNRGANEKLFF. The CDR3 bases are TGCGCCAGCAGCCCGAACAGGGGTGCTAATGAAAAACTGTTTTTT.